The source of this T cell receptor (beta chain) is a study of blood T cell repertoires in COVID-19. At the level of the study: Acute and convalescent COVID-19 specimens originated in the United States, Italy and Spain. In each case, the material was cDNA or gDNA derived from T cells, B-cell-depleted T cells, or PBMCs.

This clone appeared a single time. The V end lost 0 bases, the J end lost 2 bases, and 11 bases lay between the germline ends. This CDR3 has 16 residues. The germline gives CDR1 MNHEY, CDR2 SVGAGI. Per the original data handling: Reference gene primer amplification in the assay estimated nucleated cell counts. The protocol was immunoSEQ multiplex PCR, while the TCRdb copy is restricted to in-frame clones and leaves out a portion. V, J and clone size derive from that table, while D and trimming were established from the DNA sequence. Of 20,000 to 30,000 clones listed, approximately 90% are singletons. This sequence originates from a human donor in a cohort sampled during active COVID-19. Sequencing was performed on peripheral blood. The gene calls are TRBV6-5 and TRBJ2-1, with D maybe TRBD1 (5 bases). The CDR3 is CASSYSSGFPYNEQFF. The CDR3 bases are TGTGCCAGCAGTTACTCGTCAGGGTTTCCCTACAATGAGCAGTTCTTC.